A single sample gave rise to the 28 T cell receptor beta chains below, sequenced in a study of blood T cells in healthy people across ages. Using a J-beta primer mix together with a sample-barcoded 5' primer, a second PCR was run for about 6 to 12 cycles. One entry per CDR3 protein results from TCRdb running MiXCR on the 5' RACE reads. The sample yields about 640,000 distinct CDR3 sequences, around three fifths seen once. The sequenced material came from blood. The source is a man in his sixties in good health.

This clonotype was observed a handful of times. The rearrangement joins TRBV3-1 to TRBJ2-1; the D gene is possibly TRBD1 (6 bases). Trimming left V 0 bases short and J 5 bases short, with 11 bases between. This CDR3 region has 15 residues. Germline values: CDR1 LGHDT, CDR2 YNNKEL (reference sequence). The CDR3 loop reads CASSQDWTANNEQFF. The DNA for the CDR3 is TGTGCCAGCAGCCAAGATTGGACAGCTAACAATGAGCAGTTCTTC.

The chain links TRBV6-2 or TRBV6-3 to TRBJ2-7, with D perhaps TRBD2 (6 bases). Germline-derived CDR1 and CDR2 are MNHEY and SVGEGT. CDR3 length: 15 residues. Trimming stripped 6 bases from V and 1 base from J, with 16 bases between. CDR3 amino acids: CASRSLPGASYEQYF. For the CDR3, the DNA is TGTGCCAGCAGATCCCTCCCGGGAGCGTCCTACGAGCAGTACTTC.

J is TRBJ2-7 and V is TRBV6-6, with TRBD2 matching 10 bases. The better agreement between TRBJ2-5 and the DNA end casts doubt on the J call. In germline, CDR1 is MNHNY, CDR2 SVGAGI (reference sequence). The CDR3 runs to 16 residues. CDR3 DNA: TGTGCCAGCAGTCCCGTCGCTAGCGGGGGAGGAGAGACCCAGTACTTC. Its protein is CASSPVASGGGETQYF.

The chain's CDR3 is CASSSWDREETQYF. In nucleotides, the CDR3 is TGTGCCAGCAGTTCCTGGGACAGGGAAGAGACCCAGTACTTC. V usage is TRBV27 and J usage is TRBJ2-5; 9 nucleotides line up with TRBD1. Germline V gene data show CDR1 as MNHEY and CDR2 as SMNVEV (reference sequence). CDR3 length equals 14 residues. V dropped 4 bases and J dropped 3; count of bases not matched to a gene: 3.

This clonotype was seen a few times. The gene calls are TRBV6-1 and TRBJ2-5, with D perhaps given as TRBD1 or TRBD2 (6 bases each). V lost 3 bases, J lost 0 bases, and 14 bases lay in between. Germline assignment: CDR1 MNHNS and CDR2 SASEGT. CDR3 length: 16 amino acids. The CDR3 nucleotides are TGTGCCAGCAGTGATTGGGCCGGGGGCAACCAAGAGACCCAGTACTTC. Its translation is CASSDWAGGNQETQYF.

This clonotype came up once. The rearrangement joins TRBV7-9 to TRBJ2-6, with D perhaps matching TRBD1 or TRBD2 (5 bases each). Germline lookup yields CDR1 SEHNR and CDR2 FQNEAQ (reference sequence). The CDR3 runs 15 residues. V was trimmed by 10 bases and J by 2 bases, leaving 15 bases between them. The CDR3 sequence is CATRRTGPGANVLTF. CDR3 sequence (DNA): TGTGCCACCAGGCGCACGGGACCTGGGGCCAACGTCCTGACTTTC.

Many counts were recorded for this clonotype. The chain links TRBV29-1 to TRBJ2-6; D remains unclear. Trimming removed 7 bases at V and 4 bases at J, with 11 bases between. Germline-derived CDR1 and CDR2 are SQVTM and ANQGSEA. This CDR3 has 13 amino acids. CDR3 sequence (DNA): TGCAGCGGCTATTTTTCCGGGGCCAACGTCCTGACTTTC. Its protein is CSGYFSGANVLTF.

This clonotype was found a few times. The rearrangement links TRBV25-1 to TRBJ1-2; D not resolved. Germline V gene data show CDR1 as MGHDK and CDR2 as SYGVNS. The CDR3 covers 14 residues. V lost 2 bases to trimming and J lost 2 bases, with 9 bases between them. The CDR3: CASSEPGKNYGYTF. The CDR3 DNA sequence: TGTGCCAGCAGTGAACCCGGGAAGAACTATGGCTACACCTTC.

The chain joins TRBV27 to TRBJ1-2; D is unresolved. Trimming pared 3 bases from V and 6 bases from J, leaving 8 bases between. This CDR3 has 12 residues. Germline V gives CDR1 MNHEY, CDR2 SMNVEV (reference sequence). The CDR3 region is CASSFEGNGYTF. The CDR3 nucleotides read TGTGCCAGCAGTTTTGAGGGAAATGGCTACACCTTC.

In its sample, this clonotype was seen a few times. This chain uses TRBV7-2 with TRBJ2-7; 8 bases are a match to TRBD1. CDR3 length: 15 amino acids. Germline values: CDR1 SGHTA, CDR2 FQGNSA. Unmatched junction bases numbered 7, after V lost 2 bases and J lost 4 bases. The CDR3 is CASSLYADRVYEQYF. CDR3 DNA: TGTGCCAGCAGCTTATACGCGGACAGGGTTTACGAGCAGTACTTC.

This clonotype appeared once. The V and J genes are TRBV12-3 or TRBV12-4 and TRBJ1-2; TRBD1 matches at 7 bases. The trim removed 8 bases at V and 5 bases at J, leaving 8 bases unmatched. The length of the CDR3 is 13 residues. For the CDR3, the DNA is TGTGCCAGCCGACGACAGGGAAGGTATGGCTACACCTTC. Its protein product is CASRRQGRYGYTF.

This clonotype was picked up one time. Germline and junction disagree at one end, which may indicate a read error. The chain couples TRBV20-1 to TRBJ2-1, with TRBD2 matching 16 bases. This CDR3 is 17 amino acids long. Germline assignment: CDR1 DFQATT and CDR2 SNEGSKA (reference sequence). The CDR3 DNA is TGCAGTGCTAGGGGACTAGCGGGGGGGCCGGGGCACAATGAACAGTTCTTC. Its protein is CSARGLAGGPGHNEQFF.

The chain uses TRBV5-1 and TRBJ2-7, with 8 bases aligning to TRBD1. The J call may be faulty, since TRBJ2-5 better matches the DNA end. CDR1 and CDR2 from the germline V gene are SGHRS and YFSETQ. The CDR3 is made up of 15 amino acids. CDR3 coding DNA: TGCGCCAGCAGCTCGGGGAGGACAGGGCAAGAGACCCAGTACTTC. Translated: CASSSGRTGQETQYF.

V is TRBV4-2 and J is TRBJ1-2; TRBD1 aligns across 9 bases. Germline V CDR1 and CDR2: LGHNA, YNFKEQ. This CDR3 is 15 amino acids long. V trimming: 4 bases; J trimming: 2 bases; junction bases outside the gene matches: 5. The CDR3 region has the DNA TGTGCCAGCAGCCCACAGACAGGGGGAAACTATGGCTACACCTTC. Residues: CASSPQTGGNYGYTF.

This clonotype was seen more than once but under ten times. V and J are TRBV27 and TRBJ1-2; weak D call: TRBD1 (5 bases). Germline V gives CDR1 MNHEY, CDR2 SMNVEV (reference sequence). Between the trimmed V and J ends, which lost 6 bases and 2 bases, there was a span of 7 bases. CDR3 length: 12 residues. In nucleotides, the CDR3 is TGTGCCAGCAGGACAGAAAACTATGGCTACACCTTC. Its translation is CASRTENYGYTF.

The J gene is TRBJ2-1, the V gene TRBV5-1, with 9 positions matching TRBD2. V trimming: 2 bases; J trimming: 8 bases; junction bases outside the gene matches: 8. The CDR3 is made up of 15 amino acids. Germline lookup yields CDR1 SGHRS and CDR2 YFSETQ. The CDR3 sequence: CASSLGSGGLYEQFF. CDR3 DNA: TGCGCCAGCAGCTTAGGTAGCGGGGGCCTCTATGAGCAGTTCTTC.

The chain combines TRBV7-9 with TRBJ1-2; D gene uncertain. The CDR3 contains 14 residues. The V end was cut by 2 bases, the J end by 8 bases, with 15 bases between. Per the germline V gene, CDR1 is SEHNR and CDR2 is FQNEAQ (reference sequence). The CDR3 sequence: CASSLSARSQGYTF. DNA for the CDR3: TGTGCCAGCAGCTTATCTGCCCGGTCGCAGGGCTACACCTTC.

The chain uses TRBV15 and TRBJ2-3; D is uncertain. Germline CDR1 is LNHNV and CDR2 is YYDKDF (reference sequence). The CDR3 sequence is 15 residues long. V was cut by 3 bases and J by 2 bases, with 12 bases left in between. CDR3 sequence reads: CATSSYSPDTDTQYF. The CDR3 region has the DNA TGTGCCACCAGCAGTTACAGCCCGGACACAGATACGCAGTATTTT.

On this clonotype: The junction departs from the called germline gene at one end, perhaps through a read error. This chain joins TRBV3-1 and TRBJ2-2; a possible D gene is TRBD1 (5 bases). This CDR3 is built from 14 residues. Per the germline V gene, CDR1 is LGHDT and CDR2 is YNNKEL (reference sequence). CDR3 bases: TGTGCCAGCAGCCCTAACAGGCGTACCGCGGAGCTGTTTTTT. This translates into CASSPNRRTAELFF.

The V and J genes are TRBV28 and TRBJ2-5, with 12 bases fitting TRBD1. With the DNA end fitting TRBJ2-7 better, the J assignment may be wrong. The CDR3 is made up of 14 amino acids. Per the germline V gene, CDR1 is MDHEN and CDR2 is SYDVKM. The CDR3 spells CASSTGTGGHEQYF. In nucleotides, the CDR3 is TGTGCCAGCAGTACCGGGACAGGGGGCCACGAGCAGTACTTC.

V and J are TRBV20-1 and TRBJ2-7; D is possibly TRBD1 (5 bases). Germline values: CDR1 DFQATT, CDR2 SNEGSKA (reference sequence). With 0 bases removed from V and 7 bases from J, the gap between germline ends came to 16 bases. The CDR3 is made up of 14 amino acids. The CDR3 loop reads CSARDAQGLGEQYF. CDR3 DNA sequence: TGCAGTGCTAGAGACGCCCAGGGTCTAGGAGAGCAGTACTTC.

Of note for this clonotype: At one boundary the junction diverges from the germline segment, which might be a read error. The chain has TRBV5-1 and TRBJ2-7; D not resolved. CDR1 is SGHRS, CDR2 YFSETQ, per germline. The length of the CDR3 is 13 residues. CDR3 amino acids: CAGSRAGDYEQYF. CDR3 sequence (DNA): TGCGCCGGCAGCCGGGCAGGCGACTACGAGCAGTACTTC.

For the CDR3, the DNA is TGTGCCAGCAGTTCCCGGGACAGCCACAATGAGCAGTTCTTC. It yields the protein CASSSRDSHNEQFF. The chain couples TRBV6-6 to TRBJ2-1; 7 nucleotides align to TRBD1. Germline V lookup: CDR1 MNHNY, CDR2 SVGAGI (reference sequence). V lost 4 bases to trimming and J lost 5 bases; unmatched junction nucleotides: 5. The CDR3 is 14 residues long.

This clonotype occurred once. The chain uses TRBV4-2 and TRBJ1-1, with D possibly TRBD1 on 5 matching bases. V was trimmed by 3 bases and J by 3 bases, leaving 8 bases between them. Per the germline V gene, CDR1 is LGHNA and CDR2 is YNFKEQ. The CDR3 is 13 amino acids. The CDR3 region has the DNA TGTGCCAGCAGCCACAGGGTCGACACTGAAGCTTTCTTT. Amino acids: CASSHRVDTEAFF.

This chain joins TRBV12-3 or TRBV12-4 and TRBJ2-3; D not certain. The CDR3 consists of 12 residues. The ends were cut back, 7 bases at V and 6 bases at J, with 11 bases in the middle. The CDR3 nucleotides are TGTGCCAGCACCGCGAGCTCCGATACGCAGTATTTT. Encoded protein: CASTASSDTQYF.

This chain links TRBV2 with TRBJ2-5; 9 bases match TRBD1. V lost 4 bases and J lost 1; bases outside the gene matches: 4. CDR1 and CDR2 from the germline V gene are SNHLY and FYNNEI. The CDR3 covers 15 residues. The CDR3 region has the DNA TGTGCCAGCAGTGCCGGGACAGGGTTCCAAGAGACCCAGTACTTC. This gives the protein CASSAGTGFQETQYF.

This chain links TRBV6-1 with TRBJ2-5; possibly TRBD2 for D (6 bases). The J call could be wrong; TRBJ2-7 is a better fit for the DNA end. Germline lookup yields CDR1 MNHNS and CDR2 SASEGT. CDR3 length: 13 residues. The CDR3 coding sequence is TGTGCCAGCAGTGATCCGGGGGTTCGCGAGCAGTACTTC. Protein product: CASSDPGVREQYF.

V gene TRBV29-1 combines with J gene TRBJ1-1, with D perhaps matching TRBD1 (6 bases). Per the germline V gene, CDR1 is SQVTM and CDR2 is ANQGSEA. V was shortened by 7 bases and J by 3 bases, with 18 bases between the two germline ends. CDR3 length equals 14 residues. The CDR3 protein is CSATVGGADTEAFF. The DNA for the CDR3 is TGCAGCGCCACGGTGGGGGGCGCGGACACTGAAGCTTTCTTT. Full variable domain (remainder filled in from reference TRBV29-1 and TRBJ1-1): SAVISQKPSRDICQRGTSLTIQCQVDSQVTMMFWYRQQPGQSLTLIATANQGSEATYESGFVIDKFPISRPNLTFSTLTVSNMSPEDSSIYLCSATVGGADTEAFFGQGTRLTVV.